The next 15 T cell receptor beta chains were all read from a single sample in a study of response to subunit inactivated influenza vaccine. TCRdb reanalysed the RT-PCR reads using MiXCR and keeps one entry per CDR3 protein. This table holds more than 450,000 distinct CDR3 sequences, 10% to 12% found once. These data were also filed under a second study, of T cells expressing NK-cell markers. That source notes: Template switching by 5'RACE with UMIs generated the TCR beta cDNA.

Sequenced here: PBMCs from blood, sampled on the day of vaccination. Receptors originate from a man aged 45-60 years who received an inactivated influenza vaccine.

The CDR3 sequence: CASSLGGGIEETQYF. The DNA for the CDR3 is TGTGCCAGCAGTCTCGGGGGGGGGATAGAAGAGACCCAGTACTTC. The chain joins TRBV12-3 or TRBV12-4 to TRBJ2-5, with 8 bases aligning to TRBD2. CDR3 size: 15 residues. V shed 5 bases and J 3 bases; nucleotides not matched to a gene: 8.

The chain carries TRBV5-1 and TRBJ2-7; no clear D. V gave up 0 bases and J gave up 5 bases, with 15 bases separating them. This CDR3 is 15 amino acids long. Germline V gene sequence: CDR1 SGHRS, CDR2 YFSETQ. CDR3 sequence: CASSLVGSGYDEQYF. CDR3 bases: TGCGCCAGCAGCTTGGTGGGCTCAGGTTACGACGAGCAGTACTTC.

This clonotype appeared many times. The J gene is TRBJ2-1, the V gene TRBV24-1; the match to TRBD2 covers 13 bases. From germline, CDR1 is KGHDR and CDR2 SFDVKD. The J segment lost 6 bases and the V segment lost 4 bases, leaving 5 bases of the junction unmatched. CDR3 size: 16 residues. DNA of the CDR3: TGTGCCACCAGTGACCCCGGGACTAGCGGGGTCAATGAGCAGTTCTTC. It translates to CATSDPGTSGVNEQFF.

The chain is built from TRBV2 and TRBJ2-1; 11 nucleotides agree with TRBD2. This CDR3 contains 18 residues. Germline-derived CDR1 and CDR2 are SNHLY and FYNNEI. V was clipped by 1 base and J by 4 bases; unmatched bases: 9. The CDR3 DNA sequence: TGTGCCAGCAGTGAAGTACTAGCGGGGGCCCGCCTTTACAATGAGCAGTTCTTC. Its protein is CASSEVLAGARLYNEQFF.

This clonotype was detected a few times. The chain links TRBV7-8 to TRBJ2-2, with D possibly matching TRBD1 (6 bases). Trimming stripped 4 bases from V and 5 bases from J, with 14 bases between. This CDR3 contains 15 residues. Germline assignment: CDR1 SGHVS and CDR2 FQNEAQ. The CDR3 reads CASSSSSTGTGELFF. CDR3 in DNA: TGTGCCAGCAGCTCCTCCTCGACAGGAACCGGGGAGCTGTTTTTT.

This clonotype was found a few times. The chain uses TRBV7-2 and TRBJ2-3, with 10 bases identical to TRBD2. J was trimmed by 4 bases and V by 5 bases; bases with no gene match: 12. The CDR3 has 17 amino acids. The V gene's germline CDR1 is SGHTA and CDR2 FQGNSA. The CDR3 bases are TGTGCCAGCAGCAGAGGTGGGACTAGCGAATTTCCAGATACGCAGTATTTT. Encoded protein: CASSRGGTSEFPDTQYF. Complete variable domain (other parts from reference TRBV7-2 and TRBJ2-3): GAGVSQSPSNKVTEKGKDVELRCDPISGHTALYWYRQSLGQGLEFLIYFQGNSAPDKSGLPSDRFSAERTGGSVSTLTIQRTQQEDSAVYLCASSRGGTSEFPDTQYFGPGTRLTVL.

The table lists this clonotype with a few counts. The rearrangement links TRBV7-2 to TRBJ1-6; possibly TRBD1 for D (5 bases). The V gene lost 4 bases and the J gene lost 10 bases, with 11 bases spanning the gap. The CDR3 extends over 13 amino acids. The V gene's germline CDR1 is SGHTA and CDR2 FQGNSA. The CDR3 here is CASSSVGVSPLHF. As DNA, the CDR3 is TGTGCCAGCAGCTCAGTGGGGGTCTCACCCCTCCACTTT.

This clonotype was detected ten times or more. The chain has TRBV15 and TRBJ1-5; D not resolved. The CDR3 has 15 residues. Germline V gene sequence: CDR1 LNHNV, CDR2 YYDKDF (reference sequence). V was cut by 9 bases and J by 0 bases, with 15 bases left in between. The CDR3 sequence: CATRGSGLSNQPQHF. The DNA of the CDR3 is TGTGCCACACGGGGTAGTGGGCTTAGCAATCAGCCCCAGCATTTT. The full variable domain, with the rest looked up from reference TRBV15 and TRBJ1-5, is DAMVIQNPRYQVTQFGKPVTLSCSQTLNHNVMYWYQQKSSQAPKLLFHYYDKDFNNEADTPDNFQSRRPNTSFCFLDIRSPGLGDTAMYLCATRGSGLSNQPQHFGDGTRLSIL.

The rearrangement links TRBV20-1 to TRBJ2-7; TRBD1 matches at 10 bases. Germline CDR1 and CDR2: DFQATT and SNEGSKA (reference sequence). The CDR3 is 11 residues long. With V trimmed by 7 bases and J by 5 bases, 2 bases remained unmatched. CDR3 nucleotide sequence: TGCAGTGGGGGACAGGGGAACGAGCAGTACTTC. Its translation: CSGGQGNEQYF.

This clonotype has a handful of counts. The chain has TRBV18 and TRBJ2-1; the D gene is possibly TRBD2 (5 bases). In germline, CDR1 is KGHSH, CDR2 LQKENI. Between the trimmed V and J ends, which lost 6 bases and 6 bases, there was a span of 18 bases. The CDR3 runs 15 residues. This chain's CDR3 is CASSPPGLGINEQFF. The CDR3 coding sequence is TGTGCCAGCTCTCCCCCGGGGTTAGGGATCAATGAGCAGTTCTTC. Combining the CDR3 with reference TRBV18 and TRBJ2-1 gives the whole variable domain NAGVMQNPRHLVRRRGQEARLRCSPMKGHSHVYWYRQLPEEGLKFMVYLQKENIIDESGMPKERFSAEFPKEGPSILRIQQVVRGDSAAYFCASSPPGLGINEQFFGPGTRLTVL.

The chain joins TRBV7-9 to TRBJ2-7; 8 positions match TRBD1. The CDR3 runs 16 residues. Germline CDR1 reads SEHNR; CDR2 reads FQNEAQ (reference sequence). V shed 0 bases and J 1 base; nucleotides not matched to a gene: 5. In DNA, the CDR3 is TGTGCCAGCAGCTTAGCATCGGGACAGGTGTCCTACGAGCAGTACTTC. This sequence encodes CASSLASGQVSYEQYF.

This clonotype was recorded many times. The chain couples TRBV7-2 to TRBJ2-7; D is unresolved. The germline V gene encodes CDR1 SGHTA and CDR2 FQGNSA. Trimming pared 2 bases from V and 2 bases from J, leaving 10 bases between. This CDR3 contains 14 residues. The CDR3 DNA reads TGTGCCAGCAGCTTATTAAAATGGCCCTACGAGCAGTACTTC. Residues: CASSLLKWPYEQYF.

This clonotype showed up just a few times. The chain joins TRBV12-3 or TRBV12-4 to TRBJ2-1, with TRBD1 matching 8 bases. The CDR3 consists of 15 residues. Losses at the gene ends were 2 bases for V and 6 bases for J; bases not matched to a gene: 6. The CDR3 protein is CASSLSITGGNEQFF. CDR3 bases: TGTGCCAGCAGTTTAAGTATTACAGGGGGCAATGAGCAGTTCTTC.

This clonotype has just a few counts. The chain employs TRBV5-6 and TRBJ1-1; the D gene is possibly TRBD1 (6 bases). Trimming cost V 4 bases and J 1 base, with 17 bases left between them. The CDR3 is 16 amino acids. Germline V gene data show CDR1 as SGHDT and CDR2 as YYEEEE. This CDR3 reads CASSLRVGGGNTEAFF. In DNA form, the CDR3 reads TGTGCCAGCAGCCTCAGAGTTGGGGGCGGGAACACTGAAGCTTTCTTT. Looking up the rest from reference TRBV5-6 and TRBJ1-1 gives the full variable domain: DAGVTQSPTHLIKTRGQQVTLRCSPKSGHDTVSWYQQALGQGPQFIFQYYEEEERQRGNFPDRFSGHQFPNYSSELNVNALLLGDSALYLCASSLRVGGGNTEAFFGQGTRLTVV.

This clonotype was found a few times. The CDR3: CASSFPRNGTSGYNEQFF. CDR3 nucleotide sequence: TGTGCCAGCAGCTTCCCCCGGAATGGGACTAGCGGGTACAATGAGCAGTTCTTC. This sequence joins TRBV11-2 and TRBJ2-1; 12 bases fit TRBD2. Germline V gene sequence: CDR1 SGHAT, CDR2 FQNNGV. V lost 3 bases to trimming and J lost 4 bases; unmatched junction nucleotides: 10. This CDR3 region has 18 residues. The whole variable domain, remainder taken from reference TRBV11-2 and TRBJ2-1, is EAGVAQSPRYKIIEKRQSVAFWCNPISGHATLYWYQQILGQGPKLLIQFQNNGVVDDSQLPKDRFSAERLKGVDSTLKIQPAKLEDSAVYLCASSFPRNGTSGYNEQFFGPGTRLTVL.